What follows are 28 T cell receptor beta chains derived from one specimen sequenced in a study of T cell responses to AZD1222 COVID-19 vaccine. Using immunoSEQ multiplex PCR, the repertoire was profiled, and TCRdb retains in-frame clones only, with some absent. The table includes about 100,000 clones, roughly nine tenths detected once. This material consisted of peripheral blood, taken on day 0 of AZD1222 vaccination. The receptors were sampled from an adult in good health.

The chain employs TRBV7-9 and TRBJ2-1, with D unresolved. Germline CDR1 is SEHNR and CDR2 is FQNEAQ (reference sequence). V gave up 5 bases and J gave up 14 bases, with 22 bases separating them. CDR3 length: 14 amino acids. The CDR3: CASSPKEPGPHKFF. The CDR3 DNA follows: TGTGCCAGCAGCCCGAAGGAACCGGGTCCCCACAAGTTCTTC.

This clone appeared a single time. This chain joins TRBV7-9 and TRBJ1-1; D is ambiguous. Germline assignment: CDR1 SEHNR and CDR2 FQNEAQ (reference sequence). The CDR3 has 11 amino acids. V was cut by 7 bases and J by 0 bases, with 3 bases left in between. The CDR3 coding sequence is TGTGCCAGCAACATGAACACTGAAGCTTTCTTT. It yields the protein CASNMNTEAFF.

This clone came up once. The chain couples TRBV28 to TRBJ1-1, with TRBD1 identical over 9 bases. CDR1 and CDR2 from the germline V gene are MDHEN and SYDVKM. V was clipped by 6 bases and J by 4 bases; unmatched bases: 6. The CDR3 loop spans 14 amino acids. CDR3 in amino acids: CASRSGQGSTEAFF. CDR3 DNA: TGTGCCAGCAGGTCGGGACAGGGTTCCACTGAAGCTTTCTTT.

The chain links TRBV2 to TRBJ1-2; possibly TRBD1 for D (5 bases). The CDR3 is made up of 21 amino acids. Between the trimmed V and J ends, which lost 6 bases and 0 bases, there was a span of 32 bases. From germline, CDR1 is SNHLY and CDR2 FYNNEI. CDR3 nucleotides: TGTGCCAGCAGATACCCCAGTGAAGGCTCCAGGGCACCCACAACTAACTATGGCTACACCTTC. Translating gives CASRYPSEGSRAPTTNYGYTF.

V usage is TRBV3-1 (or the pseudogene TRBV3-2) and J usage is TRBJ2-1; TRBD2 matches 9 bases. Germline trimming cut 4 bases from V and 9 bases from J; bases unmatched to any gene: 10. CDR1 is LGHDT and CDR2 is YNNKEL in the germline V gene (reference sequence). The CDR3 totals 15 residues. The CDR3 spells CASSLGGSGSFEQFF. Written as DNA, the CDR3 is TGTGCCAGCAGCCTGGGTGGTAGCGGGAGTTTTGAGCAGTTCTTC.

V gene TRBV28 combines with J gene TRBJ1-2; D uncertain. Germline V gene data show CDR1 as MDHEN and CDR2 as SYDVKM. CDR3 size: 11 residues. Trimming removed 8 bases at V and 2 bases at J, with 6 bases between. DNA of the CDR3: TGTGCCAGCGAGGGAAACTATGGCTACACCTTC. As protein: CASEGNYGYTF.

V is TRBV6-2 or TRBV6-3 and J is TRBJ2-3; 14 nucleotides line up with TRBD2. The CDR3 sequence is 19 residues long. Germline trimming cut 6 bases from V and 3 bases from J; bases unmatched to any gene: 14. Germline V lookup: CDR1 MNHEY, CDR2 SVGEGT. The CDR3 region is CASSTGLAGDVGLTDTQYF. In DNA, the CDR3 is TGTGCCAGCAGCACGGGACTAGCGGGAGATGTGGGTTTAACAGATACGCAGTATTTT.

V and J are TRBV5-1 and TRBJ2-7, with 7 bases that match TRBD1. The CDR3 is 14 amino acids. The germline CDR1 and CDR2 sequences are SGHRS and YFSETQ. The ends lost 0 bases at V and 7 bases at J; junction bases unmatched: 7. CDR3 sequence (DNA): TGCGCCAGCAGCTTGGTACCAGGGGGAGAGGAGCAGTACTTC. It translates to CASSLVPGGEEQYF.

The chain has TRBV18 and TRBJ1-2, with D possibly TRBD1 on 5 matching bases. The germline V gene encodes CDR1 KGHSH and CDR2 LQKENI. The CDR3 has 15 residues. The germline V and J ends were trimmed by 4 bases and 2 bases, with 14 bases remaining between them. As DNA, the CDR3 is TGTGCCAGCTCACAAAGACAGAGAGACAACTATGGCTACACCTTC. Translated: CASSQRQRDNYGYTF.

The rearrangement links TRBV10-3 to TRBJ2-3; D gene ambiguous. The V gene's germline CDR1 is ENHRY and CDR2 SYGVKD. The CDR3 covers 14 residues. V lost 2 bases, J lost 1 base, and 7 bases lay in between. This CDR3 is CAISEPGGTDTQYF. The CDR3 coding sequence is TGTGCCATCAGTGAGCCCGGAGGCACAGATACGCAGTATTTT.

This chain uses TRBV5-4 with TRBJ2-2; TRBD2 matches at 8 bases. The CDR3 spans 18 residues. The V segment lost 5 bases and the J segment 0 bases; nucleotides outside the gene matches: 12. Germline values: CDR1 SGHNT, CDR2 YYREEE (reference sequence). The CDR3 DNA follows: TGTGCCAGCAGGTCCCCGGTCGGGGGGGCCGCGAACACCGGGGAGCTGTTTTTT. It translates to CASRSPVGGAANTGELFF.

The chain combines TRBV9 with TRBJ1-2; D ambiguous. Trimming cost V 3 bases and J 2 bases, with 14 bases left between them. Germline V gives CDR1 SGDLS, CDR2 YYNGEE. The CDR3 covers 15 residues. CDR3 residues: CASSAAGAINYGYTF. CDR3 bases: TGTGCCAGCAGCGCGGCGGGAGCGATAAACTATGGCTACACCTTC.

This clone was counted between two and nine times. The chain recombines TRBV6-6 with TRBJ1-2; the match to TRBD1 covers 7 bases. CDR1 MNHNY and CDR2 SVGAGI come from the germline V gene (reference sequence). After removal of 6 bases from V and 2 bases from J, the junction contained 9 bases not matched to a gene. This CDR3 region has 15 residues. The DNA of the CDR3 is TGTGCCAGCAGCCAGTTGGACAGGAAAAACTATGGCTACACCTTC. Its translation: CASSQLDRKNYGYTF.

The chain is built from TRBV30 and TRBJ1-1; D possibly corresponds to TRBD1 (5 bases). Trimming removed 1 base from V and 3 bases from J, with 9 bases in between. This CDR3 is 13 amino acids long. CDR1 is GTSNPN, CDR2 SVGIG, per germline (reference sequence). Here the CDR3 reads CAWSAGLDTEAFF. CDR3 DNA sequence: TGTGCCTGGAGTGCGGGACTTGACACTGAAGCTTTCTTT.

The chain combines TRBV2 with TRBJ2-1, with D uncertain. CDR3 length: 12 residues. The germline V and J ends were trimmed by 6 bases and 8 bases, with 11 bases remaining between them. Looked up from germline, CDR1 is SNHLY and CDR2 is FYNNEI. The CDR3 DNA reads TGTGCCAGCAGCGACTCCGGTTATGAGCAGTTCTTC. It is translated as CASSDSGYEQFF.

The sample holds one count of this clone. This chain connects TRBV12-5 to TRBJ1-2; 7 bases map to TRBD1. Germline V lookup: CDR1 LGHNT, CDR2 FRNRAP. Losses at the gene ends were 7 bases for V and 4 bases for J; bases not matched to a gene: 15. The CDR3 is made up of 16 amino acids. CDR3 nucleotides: TGTGCTAGTGCTCGGGGGGTAGGACAGGCCATCTATGGCTACACCTTC. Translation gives CASARGVGQAIYGYTF.

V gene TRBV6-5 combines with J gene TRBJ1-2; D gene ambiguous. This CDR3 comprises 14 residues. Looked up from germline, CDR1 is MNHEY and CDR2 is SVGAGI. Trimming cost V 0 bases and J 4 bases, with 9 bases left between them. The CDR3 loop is CASSYSAGRYGYTF. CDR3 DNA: TGTGCCAGCAGTTACTCAGCCGGTCGCTATGGCTACACCTTC.

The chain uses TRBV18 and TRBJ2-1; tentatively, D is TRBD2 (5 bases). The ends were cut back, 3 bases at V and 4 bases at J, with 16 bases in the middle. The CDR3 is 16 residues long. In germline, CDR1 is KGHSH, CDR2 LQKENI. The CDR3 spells CASSPLEGTSYNEQFF. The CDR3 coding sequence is TGTGCCAGCTCACCCCTCGAGGGCACTTCATACAATGAGCAGTTCTTC.

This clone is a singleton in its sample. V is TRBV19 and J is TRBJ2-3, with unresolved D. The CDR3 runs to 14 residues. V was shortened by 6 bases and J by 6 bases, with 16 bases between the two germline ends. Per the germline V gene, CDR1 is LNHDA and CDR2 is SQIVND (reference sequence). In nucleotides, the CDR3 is TGTGCCAGTAGGCAAATGGGCTTCGGGGATACGCAGTATTTT. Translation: CASRQMGFGDTQYF.

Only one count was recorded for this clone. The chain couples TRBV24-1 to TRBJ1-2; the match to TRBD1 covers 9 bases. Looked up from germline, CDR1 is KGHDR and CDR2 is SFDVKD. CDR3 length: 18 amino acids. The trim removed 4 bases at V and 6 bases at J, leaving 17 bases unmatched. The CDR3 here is CATSDYRGPDRGKDGYTF. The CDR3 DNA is TGTGCCACCAGTGACTACAGGGGGCCAGACAGGGGGAAAGATGGCTACACCTTC.

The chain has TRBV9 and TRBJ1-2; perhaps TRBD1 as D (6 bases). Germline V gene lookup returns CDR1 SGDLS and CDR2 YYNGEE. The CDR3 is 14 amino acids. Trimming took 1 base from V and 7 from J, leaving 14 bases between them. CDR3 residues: CASSVNTGSGGYTF. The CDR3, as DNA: TGTGCCAGCAGCGTAAACACAGGGAGTGGTGGCTACACCTTC. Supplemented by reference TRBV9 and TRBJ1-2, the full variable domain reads DSGVTQTPKHLITATGQRVTLRCSPRSGDLSVYWYQQSLDQGLQFLIQYYNGEERAKGNILERFSAQQFPDLHSELNLSSLELGDSALYFCASSVNTGSGGYTFGSGTRLTVV.

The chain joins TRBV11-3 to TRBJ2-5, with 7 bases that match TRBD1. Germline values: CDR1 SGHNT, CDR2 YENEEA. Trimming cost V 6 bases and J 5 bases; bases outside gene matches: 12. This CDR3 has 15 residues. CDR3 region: CASSPVAQGYETQYF. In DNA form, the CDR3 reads TGTGCCAGCAGTCCTGTGGCACAGGGGTACGAGACCCAGTACTTC.

CDR3 nucleotide sequence: TGTGCCAGCAGCAGAGACTCCAGCTCCTATAATTCACCCCTCCACTTT. Translation: CASSRDSSSYNSPLHF. The chain links TRBV11-1 to TRBJ1-6; D remains unclear. V lost 5 bases and J 0 bases, leaving 11 bases between the germline ends. The CDR3 covers 16 residues. Germline V gives CDR1 SGHAT, CDR2 FQDESV (reference sequence). Filled out from reference TRBV11-1 and TRBJ1-6, the complete variable domain reads EAEVAQSPRYKITEKSQAVAFWCDPISGHATLYWYRQILGQGPELLVQFQDESVVDDSQLPKDRFSAERLKGVDSTLKIQPAELGDSAMYLCASSRDSSSYNSPLHFGNGTRLTVT.

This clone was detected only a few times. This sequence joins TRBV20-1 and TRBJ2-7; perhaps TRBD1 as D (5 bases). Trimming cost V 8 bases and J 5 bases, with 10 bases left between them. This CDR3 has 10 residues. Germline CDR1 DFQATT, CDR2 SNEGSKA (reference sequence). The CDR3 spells CSPGNNEQYF. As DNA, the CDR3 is TGCAGTCCAGGGAACAACGAGCAGTACTTC.

Here the CDR3 reads CSVTLGRGTEAFF. In nucleotides, the CDR3 is TGCAGCGTTACATTGGGCAGGGGAACTGAAGCTTTCTTT. V gene TRBV29-1 combines with J gene TRBJ1-1; TRBD1 is a possible D gene (6 bases). Trimming took 5 bases from V and 5 from J, leaving 15 bases between them. This CDR3 spans 13 amino acids. CDR1 SQVTM and CDR2 ANQGSEA come from the germline V gene.

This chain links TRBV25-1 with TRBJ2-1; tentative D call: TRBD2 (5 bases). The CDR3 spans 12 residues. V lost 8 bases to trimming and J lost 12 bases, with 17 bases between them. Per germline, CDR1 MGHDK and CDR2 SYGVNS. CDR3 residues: CASGRTDSMQFF. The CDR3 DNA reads TGTGCCAGCGGACGGACGGACTCAATGCAGTTCTTC.

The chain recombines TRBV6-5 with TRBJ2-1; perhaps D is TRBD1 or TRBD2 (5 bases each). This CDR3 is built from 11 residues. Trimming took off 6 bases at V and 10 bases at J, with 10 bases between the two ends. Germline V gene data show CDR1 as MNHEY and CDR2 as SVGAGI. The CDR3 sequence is CASRGTAEQFF. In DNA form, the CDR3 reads TGTGCCAGCAGAGGGACGGCAGAGCAGTTCTTC.

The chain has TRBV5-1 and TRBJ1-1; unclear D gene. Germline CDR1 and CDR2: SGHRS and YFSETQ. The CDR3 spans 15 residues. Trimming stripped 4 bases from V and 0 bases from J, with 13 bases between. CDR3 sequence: CASSANGFMNTEAFF. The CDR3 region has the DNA TGCGCCAGCAGCGCCAACGGGTTTATGAACACTGAAGCTTTCTTT.